This T cell receptor (beta chain) was retrieved from a study of cytomegalovirus exposure and HLA in healthy donors (TCRdb year 2017). Turning to the overall study: An earlier analysis of 550 to 700 of the donors reported approximately 290 Gb of sequence data and more than 90 million unique TCR beta sequences from 150 million to 200 million T cells. Along with the approximately 700-subject first cohort, a separate validation cohort of over a hundred different subjects was used. In an earlier analysis of roughly 580 of the donors, high-throughput TCR beta sequencing was used to judge whether each TCR beta V gene segment behaved as functional or pseudogenic. Donor age, sex, ethnicity and CMV serostatus were collected together with the repertoire data. HLA typing included class I and class II loci at four-digit resolution. To predict cytomegalovirus infection status, the study brought together high-throughput TCR immunosequencing, statistical association of individual TCRs with disease status, and machine learning. All discovery cohort repertoires had been generated on a single sequencing platform. An early release covering about 600 HLA-typed donors comprised roughly 300 gigabases of sequencing data and approximately 85 million unique TCR sequences. Among 300 to 450 genotyped donors of the cohort, an average of 235,054 unique TCR beta nucleotide sequences were sequenced per donor, roughly 18% of them non-productive. Of the approximately 400 genotyped donors, about 80% fell in the genetic ancestry cluster associated with self-reported Caucasian donors. The T cell repertoires of about 700 subjects were profiled by immunosequencing and related to cytomegalovirus serostatus. Roughly 5 DR-DQ haplotypes were treated as single units for association and clustering because of strong linkage in the cohort. In the later analysis, no new phenotypic data were used to find candidate immune exposures; instead, reliance was placed on TCR beta sequences and their occurrence across donors. To study patterns of TCR occurrence, a later analysis re-analyzed previously published TCR beta repertoires from around 660 donors and added high-resolution HLA genotyping. The study was designed to test whether signatures of past pathogen exposure could be identified by cataloging public T cell receptors. A later genetic analysis used genome-wide SNP genotypes for about 60% of the roughly 700 donors, treating that subset as a discovery cohort. The number of donors typed differed by locus, with about 629-630 for A, B, C, DRB1 and DQB1, approximately 500 for DQA1, 600 to 610 for DPA1, and 450 to 480 for DPB1. Broad study findings and their caveats: According to a later analysis, TCR association rates differed among HLA loci, with DRB1 alleles showing the most associated TCRs and HLA-C alleles showing the fewest. A further reported finding was that TCR beta sequences accurately predicted the HLA-A and HLA-B alleles for most subjects in the first cohort. In an earlier analysis of 587 of the donors, most TCR beta V segments appeared in productive rearrangements about 87% or about 30% of the time, broadly matching IMGT annotations. According to the authors, the approach could potentially be generalized to other disease states and immunological phenotypes. The classifier was reported to diagnose cytomegalovirus status with high specificity and sensitivity in both the original cohort and the validation cohort. Linkage disequilibrium might explain the correlated functional status among segregating V segments, but an unknown experimental factor could not be excluded. In a later analysis, HLA-associated TCR beta chains were found to be more clonally expanded and to have lower generation probabilities than equally common non-associated chains. In vitro tests confirmed that a few of the cytomegalovirus-associated TCR beta chains recognize cytomegalovirus antigens. Across donors, most TCR sequences were observed very rarely, whereas some public TCRs were present in many individuals. An association between a missense DCLRE1C variant and V-gene and J-gene trimming of TCR beta chains was found in a later genetic analysis and replicated in an independent cohort. The cohort was sequenced for TCR beta chains only, and without alpha or paired-chain data the features that could be detected were limited. Assigning TCR associations to individual alleles was difficult when HLA alleles, especially DR and DQ, strongly co-occurred. A later analysis associated 16,951 TCR beta sequences with specific HLA alleles at a false discovery rate of 0.05. HLA typing was unavailable for some donors at each locus, so association tests used only the typed subset. The presence/absence analyses assumed that sequencing depth was roughly uniform across donors, and that assumption may not be true. In a later genetic analysis, fewer N-insertions in productive TCRs were reported among donors in an Asian-associated ancestry cluster than the 666-donor mean. A group of highly shared sequence variants was considered likely to be a technical artifact of the sequencing pipeline. A total of about 180 TCR beta chains were listed by the study as associated with cytomegalovirus. A later analysis found that most CMV-associated TCR beta chains appeared HLA-restricted, with HLA associations seemingly driven largely by CMV exposure. Several of the top co-occurrence clusters appeared to be linked to parvovirus B19, influenza, CMV and Epstein-Barr virus, according to a later analysis. Some IMGT-functional V segments, including TRBV6-2 and TRBV6-3, could not be told apart with the 87-base-pair reads, so those segments were excluded. For the cohort, immune exposure information was limited to CMV serostatus. Because counts were too low, about 17 rarely observed V segments, including chromosome 9 orphons, were excluded from the earlier analysis of under 650 of the donors.

As encoded in the germline V gene, CDR1 is SGHRS while CDR2 is YFSETQ. Including the terminal cysteine and phenylalanine, the CDR3 comprises 14 residues. The only DNA kept is the CDR3, 42 bases in frame from the first base. Trimming removed 1 base from V and 3 bases from J, leaving 10 bases between the germline ends. Library creation used the immunoSEQ multiplex PCR assay. For the multiplex PCR, a mixture combining 60 forward primers for TCR Vbeta segments and 13 reverse primers for TCR Jbeta segments was used. Amplification of the CDR3 region of rearranged TCR beta genes was performed with a multiplex PCR assay on genomic DNA. Amplified TCR beta libraries were sequenced as 87-base-pair reads on the Illumina HiSeq System. As for how the authors treated the data: A later analysis tallied tens of millions of unique TCR beta chains across the 550 to 850 repertoires, and around 12 million of those chains were shared by two or more donors. To remove PCR and sequencing errors, raw reads were error-corrected and collapsed into unique sequences using a nearest-neighbor algorithm that merged closely related sequences. To assign V, D and J gene segments, CDR3 sequences were aligned to IMGT reference sequences. For a sequence to be retained, a match of at least six nucleotides to both a V gene segment and a J gene segment was required. Rearrangements were called productive when the CDR3 lacked stop codons and stayed in frame with V and J; all others were non-productive. CDR3 was defined by IMGT convention, running from the second conserved V-encoded cysteine to the conserved J-encoded phenylalanine. Sequences without an unambiguous match to a single V gene segment were excluded from the earlier analysis of 450 to 650 of the donors. In an earlier analysis of some 590 of the donors, a V segment was called functional when productive rearrangements were above 56.7%, and segregating when the standard deviation between donors exceeded 5%. A statistical classification framework was developed to diagnose cytomegalovirus status using the catalog of TCR beta chain sequences. V and J gene assignment, in a later analysis, came from comparing TCR nucleotide sequences with IMGT/GENE-DB human TR gene sequences. Using the TCRdist pipeline, a later analysis assigned CDR3 sequences along with most-parsimonious VDJ recombination scenarios. In a later analysis, every TCR beta chain was defined by the combination of its CDR3 amino acid sequence and its V-gene family, and reads without a unique V-gene family were dropped. To address suspected cross-contamination and a sequencing artifact, a later analysis removed approximately 600 highly shared, low-generation-probability nucleotide sequences. In a later analysis, a clonal expansion index for each public chain was calculated from normalized within-repertoire ranks of inferred template counts. Generation probabilities in a later analysis came from a VDJ recombination model fitted to out-of-frame rearrangements, and those results were checked against IGoR. Hypergeometric tests were used in a later analysis to score TCR-TCR, TCR-HLA and TCR-CMV co-occurrence, with a repertoire-size bias correction applied to the TCR pairs. To estimate false discovery rates, a later analysis permuted the HLA or CMV assignments 20 times. In a later analysis, co-occurring TCRs were grouped using DBSCAN, and TCRdist sequence similarity was added for clustering within HLA-allele-positive subsets. Co-occurrence clustering excluded repertoires with fewer than 30,000 or more than 120,000 public chains, plus five with anomalous nucleotide sharing. TCRdb holds this immuneACCESS table with in-frame rearrangements only. Some clones are missing; in checked studies, unresolved V genes explain under half, and the rest has no known cause. V and J calls plus clone size are reproduced from that table; the DNA served to infer D and trimming. The sample records approximately 110,000 clones, approximately 80% of which are singletons. Approximately 3.9% of the sample goes to the ten largest clones.

As regards this clone: Its cognate antigen has yet to be identified. Base qualities were left out, and no much larger clone turns up one base away.

The cohort comprised fewer than 750 healthy bone marrow donors. Cohort members were all nominally healthy when sampled, although unrecorded immune exposures were likely present. The donor was CMV seronegative and belonged to the group of under 400 seronegative cohort members. A peripheral blood sample was provided by each donor, and peripheral blood mononuclear cells were used for TCR beta sequencing. Genomic DNA was extracted from the blood cell samples with the Qiagen DNeasy Blood Extraction Kit. The chain was built from TRBV5-1 and TRBJ2-5; possibly the D gene is TRBD1, per 6 matching bases. The clonotype was recovered from a man aged 35-49 years in good health and CMV-seronegative. Sequences were obtained from PBMCs. CDR3 sequence: CASSLIQGEETQYF. The bases read TGCGCCAGCAGCTTGATACAGGGTGAAGAGACCCAGTACTTC.